Below, 13 T cell receptor beta chains from the same sample are listed, as sequenced in a study of blood T cell repertoires in COVID-19. Assay used: immunoSEQ multiplex PCR; TCRdb lists only in-frame clones, some missing. The sample includes more than 60,000 clones, 82% of them seen just once. Source material: peripheral blood. These receptors were taken from a woman older than 75 with acute or convalescent COVID-19.

The rearrangement uses TRBV4-1 and TRBJ2-2, with TRBD2 matching 10 bases. Germline CDR1 reads MGHRA; CDR2 reads YSYEKL. Trimming took 2 bases from V and 6 from J; bases not matched to a gene: 6. CDR3 length equals 16 residues. CDR3 nucleotide sequence: TGCGCCAGCAGCCAATCGACTAGCGGGTCGGCCGGGGAGCTGTTTTTT. Protein product: CASSQSTSGSAGELFF.

The V gene is TRBV4-2, the J gene TRBJ2-7, with TRBD2 matching over 12 bases. CDR3 length: 15 amino acids. V shed 0 bases, J shed 3 bases, and the junction held 0 bases outside the gene matches. Per germline, CDR1 LGHNA and CDR2 YNFKEQ. The CDR3 spells CASSQEGLAGYEQYF. The CDR3 DNA reads TGTGCCAGCAGCCAAGAGGGACTAGCGGGCTACGAGCAGTACTTC.

The V call is TRBV19, the J call TRBJ2-1, with TRBD2 matching 9 bases. The CDR3 loop spans 16 amino acids. The germline V gene has CDR1 LNHDA and CDR2 SQIVND (reference sequence). Trimming took 6 bases from V and 7 from J; bases not matched to a gene: 13. The CDR3 coding sequence is TGTGCCAGTAGAGGGGCGGGAGGGCCGAAAAGGAATGAGCAGTTCTTC. Its translation is CASRGAGGPKRNEQFF.

V usage is TRBV28 and J usage is TRBJ1-2, with 10 bases lining up with TRBD1. V was pared by 1 base and J by 12 bases, with 8 bases of the junction left unmatched. CDR1 and CDR2 (germline): MDHEN, SYDVKM. CDR3 length: 14 amino acids. The CDR3 spells CASSLSGTGETHTF. CDR3 bases: TGTGCCAGCAGTTTATCCGGGACAGGGGAAACCCACACCTTC.

This rearrangement joins TRBV7-9 to TRBJ2-2; unclear D gene. Germline-derived CDR1 and CDR2 are SEHNR and FQNEAQ (reference sequence). Between the trimmed V and J ends, which lost 4 bases and 0 bases, there was a span of 9 bases. The CDR3 contains 15 residues. The CDR3: CASSSGLPNTGELFF. The CDR3 nucleotides are TGTGCCAGCAGCTCCGGTTTGCCGAACACCGGGGAGCTGTTTTTT.

This chain connects TRBV10-3 to TRBJ2-1, with D tentatively TRBD1 (5 bases). Trimming cost V 4 bases and J 2 bases, with 12 bases left between them. The CDR3 runs to 15 residues. Germline V gene sequence: CDR1 ENHRY, CDR2 SYGVKD. The DNA of the CDR3 is TGTGCCATCAGTGGACCATCGACAGCCTACAATGAGCAGTTCTTC. It codes for CAISGPSTAYNEQFF.

The chain uses TRBV7-6 and TRBJ2-1, with 7 nucleotides matching TRBD1. The CDR3 loop spans 15 amino acids. J gave up 4 bases and V 5 bases, and 8 bases lay outside the gene matches. Germline CDR1 reads SGHVS; CDR2 reads FNYEAQ. CDR3 sequence: CASSPTRGSYNEQFF. CDR3 DNA sequence: TGTGCCAGCAGCCCAACCAGGGGGTCGTACAATGAGCAGTTCTTC. The full variable domain, its missing parts supplied by reference TRBV7-6 and TRBJ2-1, is GAGVSQSPRYKVTKRGQDVALRCDPISGHVSLYWYRQALGQGPEFLTYFNYEAQQDKSGLPNDRFSAERPEGSISTLTIQRTEQRDSAMYRCASSPTRGSYNEQFFGPGTRLTVL.

The genes are TRBV3-1 (or the pseudogene TRBV3-2) and TRBJ2-1, with 9 positions matching TRBD2. CDR1 and CDR2 (germline): LGHDT, YNNKEL (reference sequence). The V gene end was trimmed by 5 bases and the J gene end by 7 bases; junction bases not matched to a gene: 6. The CDR3 contains 14 residues. As DNA, the CDR3 is TGTGCCAGCAGCTCACGAACTAGCGGGAATGAGCAGTTCTTC. Protein sequence: CASSSRTSGNEQFF.

The rearrangement uses TRBV6-1 and TRBJ2-3, with a possible D match to TRBD1 (7 bases). The CDR3 is made up of 14 amino acids. Trimming took off 1 base at V and 12 bases at J, with 17 bases between the two ends. Per germline, CDR1 MNHNS and CDR2 SASEGT. CDR3 sequence (DNA): TGTGCCAGCAGTGAAGGGAAGACAGGGAGGTCCCAGTATTTT. This encodes CASSEGKTGRSQYF.

This clone was seen a few times. The V gene is TRBV23-1, the J gene TRBJ1-1; TRBD1 aligns across 9 bases. TRBV23-1 is marked as an open reading frame, function uncertain. V shed 3 bases and J 12 bases; nucleotides not matched to a gene: 8. This CDR3 spans 13 amino acids. CDR3 residues: CASSHPGQGRTFF. In DNA, the CDR3 is TGCGCCAGCAGTCACCCAGGACAGGGGCGGACTTTCTTT.

The chain couples TRBV3-1 (or the pseudogene TRBV3-2) to TRBJ2-6; D possibly corresponds to TRBD1 (5 bases). The CDR3 spans 15 residues. V was cut by 4 bases and J by 2 bases, with 9 bases left in between. CDR1 LGHDT and CDR2 YNNKEL come from the germline V gene (reference sequence). CDR3 protein: CASSPTVTGANVLTF. The DNA of the CDR3 is TGTGCCAGCAGCCCGACAGTCACTGGGGCCAACGTCCTGACTTTC.

The rearrangement links TRBV20-1 to TRBJ2-7, with D tentatively TRBD1 (6 bases). This CDR3 has 16 residues. Trimming took off 3 bases at V and 4 bases at J, with 22 bases between the two ends. Germline V gene sequence: CDR1 DFQATT, CDR2 SNEGSKA (reference sequence). The DNA of the CDR3 is TGCAGTGCTAGTTCTCAAGTGTGGGGGCCGGCGTACGAGCAGTACTTC. This gives the protein CSASSQVWGPAYEQYF.

The chain combines TRBV5-4 with TRBJ2-1; a weak D match, TRBD1 (7 bases). CDR3 size: 15 residues. V was cut by 3 bases and J by 6 bases, with 16 bases left in between. In germline, CDR1 is SGHNT, CDR2 YYREEE (reference sequence). This chain's CDR3 is CASSSRRAGGNEQFF. The CDR3 bases are TGTGCCAGCAGCTCGCGGAGGGCAGGGGGCAATGAGCAGTTCTTC. Supplemented by reference TRBV5-4 and TRBJ2-1, the full variable domain reads ETGVTQSPTHLIKTRGQQVTLRCSSQSGHNTVSWYQQALGQGPQFIFQYYREEENGRGNFPPRFSGLQFPNYSSELNVNALELDDSALYLCASSSRRAGGNEQFFGPGTRLTVL.